This T cell receptor (beta chain) originates from a study of blood T cells in healthy people across ages. Looked up from germline, CDR1 is SGHTA and CDR2 is FQGNSA. Deletions cut 1 base from V and 7 bases from J, with 17 bases between. This CDR3 region has 16 residues. Then a second PCR, running roughly 7 to 11 cycles, was carried out with a sample-barcoded 5' primer and a J-beta primer mix. Each CDR3 protein gets one entry after TCRdb re-called the 5' RACE reads with MiXCR. Among more than 1.4 million distinct CDR3 sequences listed, roughly 40% were seen once. The V call is TRBV7-2, the J call TRBJ1-5; D might be TRBD1 (5 bases). Sequencing was performed on blood. This TCR was recovered from a woman aged 18 to 35 in good health. The CDR3 here is CASSLVGAGHPQPQHF. For the CDR3, the DNA is TGTGCCAGCAGCTTAGTCGGGGCAGGCCATCCCCAGCCCCAGCATTTT. Based on the CDR3 plus reference TRBV7-2 and TRBJ1-5, the full variable domain is GAGVSQSPSNKVTEKGKDVELRCDPISGHTALYWYRQSLGQGLEFLIYFQGNSAPDKSGLPSDRFSAERTGGSVSTLTIQRTQQEDSAVYLCASSLVGAGHPQPQHFGDGTRLSIL.